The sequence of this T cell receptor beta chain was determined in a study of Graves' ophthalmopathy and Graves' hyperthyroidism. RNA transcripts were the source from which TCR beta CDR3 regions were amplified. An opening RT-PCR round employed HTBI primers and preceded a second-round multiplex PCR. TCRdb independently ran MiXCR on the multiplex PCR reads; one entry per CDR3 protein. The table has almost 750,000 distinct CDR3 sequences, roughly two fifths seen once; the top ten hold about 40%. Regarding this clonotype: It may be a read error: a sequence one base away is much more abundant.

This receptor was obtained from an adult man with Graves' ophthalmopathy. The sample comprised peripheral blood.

The CDR3: CASTGQGSLGQSQHF. Here the CDR3 DNA reads TGTGCCAGCACTGGCCAGGGGAGCCTGGGACAGTCCCAGCATTTT. The chain links TRBV7-4 to TRBJ1-5, with 7 bases aligning to TRBD1. The CDR3 consists of 15 residues. Germline CDR1 reads SGHVT; CDR2 reads SQSDAQ. J lost 11 bases, V lost 7 bases, and 17 bases had no gene match. Based on the CDR3 plus reference TRBV7-4 and TRBJ1-5, the full variable domain is GAGVSQSPRYKVAKRGRDVALRCDSISGHVTLYWYRQTLGQGSEVLTYSQSDAQRDKSGRPSGRFSAERPERSVSTLKIQRTEQGDSAVYLCASTGQGSLGQSQHFGDGTRLSIL.